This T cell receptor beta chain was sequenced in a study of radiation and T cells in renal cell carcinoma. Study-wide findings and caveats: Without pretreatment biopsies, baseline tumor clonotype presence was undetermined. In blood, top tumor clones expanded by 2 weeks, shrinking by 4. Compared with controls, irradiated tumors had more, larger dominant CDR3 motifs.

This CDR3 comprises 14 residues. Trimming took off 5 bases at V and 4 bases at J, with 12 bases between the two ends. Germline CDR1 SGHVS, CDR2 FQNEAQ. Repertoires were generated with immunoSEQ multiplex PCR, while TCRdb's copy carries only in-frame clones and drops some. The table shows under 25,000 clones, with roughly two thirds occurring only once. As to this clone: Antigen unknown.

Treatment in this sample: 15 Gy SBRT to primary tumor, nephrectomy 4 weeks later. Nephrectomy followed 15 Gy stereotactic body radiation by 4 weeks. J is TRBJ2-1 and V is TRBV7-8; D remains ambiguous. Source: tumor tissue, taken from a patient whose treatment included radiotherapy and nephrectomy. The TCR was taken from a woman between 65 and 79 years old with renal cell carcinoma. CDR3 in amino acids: CASSPPAGYNEQFF. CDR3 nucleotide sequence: TGTGCCAGCAGCCCACCGGCTGGGTACAATGAGCAGTTCTTC.